Sequencing of this T cell receptor beta chain was carried out in a study of blood T cells in healthy people across ages. This CDR3 contains 16 residues. Trimming left V 2 bases short and J 6 bases short, with 19 bases between. The germline CDR1 and CDR2 sequences are MGHRA and YSYEKL. Each sample yielded at least 6.5 million isolated PBMCs. A second 7 to 11 cycle PCR used barcoded and J-beta primers. The template-switch adaptor was a 5' adaptor with 12 random nucleotides. It tagged each cDNA molecule. Using its own MiXCR run on the 5' RACE reads, TCRdb lists one record per CDR3 protein. The table has hundreds of thousands of distinct CDR3 sequences, about 48% seen once. Study results and limitations: In the absence of known donor CMV status, changes in expanded clonotypes were possibly confounded.

In the case of this clonotype: What it recognizes is unknown.

This TCR came from a man aged 25 to 40 in good health. This sequence joins TRBV4-1 and TRBJ1-2; D perhaps matches TRBD1 (6 bases). Sample: blood. The CDR3 DNA reads TGCGCCAGCAGCCAAAATATAGGCCTGACAGGCCATGGCTACACCTTC. Translated, it gives CASSQNIGLTGHGYTF.